Listed below are T cell receptor beta chains from one sample, sequenced in a study of vaccination effects on CD4 cells after COVID-19. Only in-frame clones appear in the TCRdb table, and some are missing; sequencing was by immunoSEQ multiplex PCR. In the table there are about 70,000 clones, approximately 80% of which are singletons. These receptors have no known antigen. Sequenced here: CD4+ T cells from PBMCs cultured without peptide, sampled before COVID-19 vaccination. The receptors were gathered from a human donor who received a COVID-19 vaccine. Each CDR3 is given with its conserved first and last residue. A D gene is named only where the DNA matches it firmly. Clone size is not always given. Where it is, it says once, few, many or a class for expanded clones.

D: -
size: -
J: TRBJ1-1
V: TRBV28
DNA: TGTGCCAGCAGTTTTCCCGCCCAGGAGAACACTGAAGCTTTCTTT
CDR3: CASSFPAQENTEAFF

D: -
size: -
J: TRBJ2-3
V: TRBV2
DNA: TGTGCCAGCAGTGAGAGGGCGGGGTCTTGGGATACGCAGTATTTT
CDR3: CASSERAGSWDTQYF

D: -
size: -
J: TRBJ2-5
V: TRBV28
DNA: TGTGCCAGCAGCAACACGGGCCCCCCGCGAGCCCAGTACTTC
CDR3: CASSNTGPPRAQYF

D: -
size: -
J: TRBJ1-5
V: TRBV19
DNA: TGTGCCAGTAAAGACGGCCCTTATAGCAATCAGCCCCAGCATTTT
CDR3: CASKDGPYSNQPQHF

D: -
size: few
J: TRBJ2-3
V: TRBV10-2
DNA: TGCGCCAGCAGTGAGTTCGACAGAAATACGCAGTATTTT
CDR3: CASSEFDRNTQYF

D: TRBD2
size: once
J: TRBJ2-6
V: TRBV5-6
DNA: TGTGCCAGCAGGTGGACTAGCGAGTCTGGGGCCAACGTCCTGACTTTC
CDR3: CASRWTSESGANVLTF

D: -
size: -
J: TRBJ1-5
V: TRBV10-2
DNA: TGCGCCAGCAGTGACGGGTTCGCACGGGGAGGTAATCAGCCCCAGCATTTT
CDR3: CASSDGFARGGNQPQHF

D: TRBD1
size: -
J: TRBJ1-2
V: TRBV7-8
DNA: TGTGCCAGCAGCCCCAGGACAGGGGCTAACTATGGCTACACCTTC
CDR3: CASSPRTGANYGYTF

D: -
size: -
J: TRBJ2-5
V: TRBV12-3/TRBV12-4
DNA: TGTGCCAGCAGACTAGGGGGGCGAGAGACCCAGTACTTC
CDR3: CASRLGGRETQYF

D: -
size: few
J: TRBJ1-6
V: TRBV19
DNA: TGTGCCAGTAGTACCCATAATTCACCCCTCCACTTT
CDR3: CASSTHNSPLHF

D: -
size: few
J: TRBJ2-2
V: TRBV27
DNA: TGTGCCAGCAGTGCAAGGGGGGGGAACACCGGGGAGCTGTTTTTT
CDR3: CASSARGGNTGELFF

D: -
size: -
J: TRBJ1-4
V: TRBV30
DNA: TGTGCCTGGAGGCCGGGAGTGGAGAAACTGTTTTTT
CDR3: CAWRPGVEKLFF

D: -
size: once
J: TRBJ1-5
V: TRBV6-1
DNA: TGTGCCAGCAGTGAAGGGGCGGGTCCGGCAAGGTCCCAGCATTTT
CDR3: CASSEGAGPARSQHF

D: -
size: -
J: TRBJ1-4
V: TRBV6-2/TRBV6-3
DNA: TGTGCCAGCAGCCCTGCGGGGTTCTCTACTAATGAAAAACTGTTTTTT
CDR3: CASSPAGFSTNEKLFF

D: -
size: -
J: TRBJ1-4
V: TRBV6-1
DNA: TGTGCCAGCAGTGAAGGGGGCTCAAGGACTAATGAAAAACTGTTTTTT
CDR3: CASSEGGSRTNEKLFF

D: -
size: -
J: TRBJ1-1
V: TRBV2
DNA: TGTGCCAGCAGGGAGGAAGGGACTGGGAAAGCTTTCTTT
CDR3: CASREEGTGKAFF

D: TRBD1
size: once
J: TRBJ2-5
V: TRBV5-4
DNA: TGTGCCAGCAGCCTCGCCGGGACAGGGGGCCAGACCCAGTACTTC
CDR3: CASSLAGTGGQTQYF

D: TRBD2
size: -
J: TRBJ2-5
V: TRBV6-4
DNA: TGTGCCAGCAGCCCTCAATTCACTAGCGGGGGTTCCCCCCAGTACTTC
CDR3: CASSPQFTSGGSPQYF

D: -
size: -
J: TRBJ2-2
V: TRBV19
DNA: TGTGCCAGTAGGGACAGAGGTTGGACCGGGGAGCTGTTTTTT
CDR3: CASRDRGWTGELFF

D: TRBD2
size: -
J: TRBJ2-1
V: TRBV7-2
DNA: TGTGCCAGCAGCCGCAGCGGGGGGGCCGGGTACAATGAGCAGTTCTTC
CDR3: CASSRSGGAGYNEQFF

D: -
size: few
J: TRBJ2-2
V: TRBV19
DNA: TGTGCCAGTAGTATCGGACAGAGGAACACCGGGGAGCTGTTTTTT
CDR3: CASSIGQRNTGELFF

D: -
size: few
J: TRBJ1-1
V: TRBV5-1
DNA: TGCGCCAGCAGCATAGAGCGGGGGCCGATCACTGAAGCTTTCTTT
CDR3: CASSIERGPITEAFF

D: -
size: few
J: TRBJ2-5
V: TRBV7-9
DNA: TGTGCCAGCGGGCCCGGGGGAGAGACCCAGTACTTC
CDR3: CASGPGGETQYF

D: TRBD1
size: -
J: TRBJ2-5
V: TRBV6-2/TRBV6-3
DNA: TGTGCCAGCAGCCGACAGGGGTCGGGATCGGGCCAAGAGACCCAGTACTTC
CDR3: CASSRQGSGSGQETQYF

D: TRBD2
size: -
J: TRBJ2-2
V: TRBV3-1/TRBV3-2
DNA: TGTGCCAGCAGCCACGGACTAGCGGGGGGCCCAAACACCGGGGAGCTGTTTTTT
CDR3: CASSHGLAGGPNTGELFF

D: -
size: -
J: TRBJ2-4
V: TRBV7-6
DNA: TGTGCCAGCAGCTTAGTAGGGGAAACGAGGGAGGTCAAAAACATTCAGTACTTC
CDR3: CASSLVGETREVKNIQYF

D: -
size: -
J: TRBJ1-6
V: TRBV6-5
DNA: TGTGCCAGCAGTTACGGACTGGCTAATTCACCCCTCCACTTT
CDR3: CASSYGLANSPLHF

D: -
size: -
J: TRBJ2-2
V: TRBV12-3/TRBV12-4
DNA: TGTGCCAGCAGTTTTTATCCCGGGGAGCTGTTTTTT
CDR3: CASSFYPGELFF

D: -
size: -
J: TRBJ2-3
V: TRBV5-6
DNA: TGTGCCAGCAGCCAGAACTCAGGTTTGTCGGCAGATACGCAGTATTTT
CDR3: CASSQNSGLSADTQYF

D: -
size: once
J: TRBJ1-5
V: TRBV30
DNA: TGTGCCTGGAGTGGTGGCTTGAATCAGCCCCAGCATTTT
CDR3: CAWSGGLNQPQHF

D: TRBD2
size: -
J: TRBJ2-5
V: TRBV2
DNA: TGTGCCAGCGCTGGCGGGGGACAAGAGACCCAGTACTTC
CDR3: CASAGGGQETQYF

D: -
size: few
J: TRBJ1-6
V: TRBV28
DNA: TGTGCCAGCAGTTTAAGTAGGGGTCTGGGGTCCTATAATTCACCCCTCCACTTT
CDR3: CASSLSRGLGSYNSPLHF

D: -
size: -
J: TRBJ2-2
V: TRBV5-1
DNA: TGCGCCAGCAGCTCTGACAGGTTGGGCGGGGAGCTGTTTTTT
CDR3: CASSSDRLGGELFF

D: TRBD1
size: -
J: TRBJ2-1
V: TRBV30
DNA: TGTGCCTGGAGCGGGACAGGGGGCGTGGGGTTCTTC
CDR3: CAWSGTGGVGFF

D: TRBD1
size: -
J: TRBJ1-4
V: TRBV18
DNA: TGTGCCAGCTCACCAGGACAGGGTAATGAAAAACTGTTTTTT
CDR3: CASSPGQGNEKLFF

D: -
size: -
J: TRBJ1-2
V: TRBV30
DNA: TGTGCCTGGAGTGCCGGTCCAGCAACTTATGGCTACACCTTC
CDR3: CAWSAGPATYGYTF

D: -
size: -
J: TRBJ1-6
V: TRBV30
DNA: TGTGCCTGGAGTGTACTAGGAGGTAATTCACCCCTCCACTTT
CDR3: CAWSVLGGNSPLHF